This TCR beta chain was captured by sequencing in a study of identical twins. Study-level points and caveats: With abundant cord blood beta clonotypes, insertions were fewer; memory repertoires showed no such pattern. Beta out-of-frame sequences showed weaker excess twin sharing. Invariant T cells like MAIT and iNKT could partly confound the zero-insertion analyses.

Healthy Caucasians made up all donors. Germline CDR1 MNHEY, CDR2 SVGEGT. Trimming took 10 bases from V and 4 from J, leaving 20 bases between them. The CDR3 length is 15 residues. TCRdb ran MiXCR on the 5' RACE reads and lists one entry per CDR3 protein. The sample records over 200,000 distinct CDR3 sequences, approximately 9% being singletons. This clonotype showed up just a few times. What it binds is not known. This receptor was obtained from a woman younger than 30 in good health. Sequenced: memory (CD45RO+) T cells sorted from blood. The V call is TRBV6-2 or TRBV6-3, the J call TRBJ1-5; D is perhaps TRBD1 (5 bases). The CDR3 DNA follows: TGTGCCACAACCGGGCCCCTCGGGGGTAATCAGCCCCAGCATTTT. Translation gives CATTGPLGGNQPQHF.